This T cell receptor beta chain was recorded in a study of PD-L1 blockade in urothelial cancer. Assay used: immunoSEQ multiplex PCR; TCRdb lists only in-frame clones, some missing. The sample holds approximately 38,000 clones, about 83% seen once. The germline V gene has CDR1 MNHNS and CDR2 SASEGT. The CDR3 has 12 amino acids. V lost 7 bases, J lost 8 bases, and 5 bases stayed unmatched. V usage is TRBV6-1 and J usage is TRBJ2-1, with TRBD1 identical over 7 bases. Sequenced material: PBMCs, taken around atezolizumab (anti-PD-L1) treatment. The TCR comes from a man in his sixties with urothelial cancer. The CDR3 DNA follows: TGTGCCAGCACGGGACAGCGCCATGAGCAGTTCTTC. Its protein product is CASTGQRHEQFF.